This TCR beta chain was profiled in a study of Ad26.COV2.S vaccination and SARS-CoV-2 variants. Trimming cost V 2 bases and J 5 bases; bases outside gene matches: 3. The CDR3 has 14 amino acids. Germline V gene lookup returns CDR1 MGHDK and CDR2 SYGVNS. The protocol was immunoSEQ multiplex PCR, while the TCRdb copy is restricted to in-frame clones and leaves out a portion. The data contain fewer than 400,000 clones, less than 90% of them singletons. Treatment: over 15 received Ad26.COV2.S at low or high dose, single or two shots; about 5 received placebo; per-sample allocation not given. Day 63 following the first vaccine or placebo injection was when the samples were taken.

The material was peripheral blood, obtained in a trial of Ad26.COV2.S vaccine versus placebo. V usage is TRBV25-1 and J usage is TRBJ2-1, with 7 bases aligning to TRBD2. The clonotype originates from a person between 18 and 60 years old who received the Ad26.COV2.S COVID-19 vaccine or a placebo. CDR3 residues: CASSEGGGNNEQFF. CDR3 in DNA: TGTGCCAGCAGTGAAGGGGGGGGGAACAATGAGCAGTTCTTC. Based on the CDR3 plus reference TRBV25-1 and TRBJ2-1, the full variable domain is EADIYQTPRYLVIGTGKKITLECSQTMGHDKMYWYQQDPGMELHLIHYSYGVNSTEKGDLSSESTVSRIRTEHFPLTLESARPSHTSQYLCASSEGGGNNEQFFGPGTRLTVL.